This T cell receptor (beta chain) was sequenced for a study of shared clonotypes between healthy human individuals. Sequencing was performed with immunoSEQ multiplex PCR; in TCRdb, only in-frame clones are kept and a portion is missing. The sample yields millions of clones, about 92% seen once. The count of this clone is one. The origin of this receptor is a man younger than 35 in good health. Sequenced: naive CD4+ T cells sorted from blood. Subset in this sample: CD45RA+ positively selected.

The CDR3 DNA follows: TGTGCCAGCAGGGGGGGATCCGGAAACACCATATATTTT. Its translation: CASRGGSGNTIYF. The chain is built from TRBV6-1 and TRBJ1-3; perhaps TRBD1 as D (5 bases). Germline V gene data show CDR1 as MNHNS and CDR2 as SASEGT. V gave up 6 bases and J gave up 4 bases, with 10 bases separating them. The CDR3 consists of 13 residues.